This TCR beta chain stems from a study of blood T cell repertoires in COVID-19. Germline CDR1 and CDR2: SGHAT and FQNNGV. This CDR3 has 16 residues. With V trimmed by 5 bases and J by 3 bases, 7 bases remained unmatched. The assay was immunoSEQ multiplex PCR, and TCRdb's table has in-frame clones only and misses some. The profile shows approximately 210,000 clones, more than 75% of them singletons. The specimen sequenced was peripheral blood. The sequence derives from a middle-aged woman with acute or convalescent COVID-19. V gene TRBV11-2 combines with J gene TRBJ1-3; 10 nucleotides align to TRBD1. This CDR3 is CASSPSGTGVGNTIYF. The CDR3 DNA reads as TGTGCCAGCAGCCCGTCGGGGACAGGGGTTGGAAACACCATATATTTT.